This T cell receptor beta chain was observed in a study of T-cell memory formation after mild COVID-19. This clonotype was counted at least ten times. The antigen is undetermined. MiXCR, run by TCRdb on the 5' RACE reads, gives a single entry per CDR3 protein. Counted here are 280,000 or so distinct CDR3 sequences, approximately 7.6% occurring once; the ten biggest clones make up approximately 22%. Notes on the study in general: Clones shrinking between day 15 and 85 showed a balanced CD4/CD8 split, and those that grew later tilted toward CD4+. Pre-infection memory showed some responding clones, and this suggested that cross-reactive memory joined.

This CDR3 has 20 residues. Trimming took 4 bases from V and 7 from J, leaving 32 bases between them. Germline CDR1 and CDR2: SGHRS and YFSETQ. The sample comprised PBMCs or a T cell subset sorted from them (not recorded which). This receptor was identified in a man younger than 35 who had mild COVID-19 (a few samples of this study predate the infection). Cell type and time point are not known. This chain uses TRBV5-1 with TRBJ2-2, with D maybe TRBD1 (6 bases). The CDR3 bases are TGCGCCAGCAGCCCCCGGGACAATGGGATTTTCGCCTCAACGGGCGGGGAGCTGTTTTTT. It translates to CASSPRDNGIFASTGGELFF.